This note documents a single TCR beta chain sequence. Its antigen is still unknown. Subsets obtained from CD4+ cells comprised CD45RA+ naive and CD45RA-negative memory cells. The data belong to a study of shared clonotypes between healthy human individuals. Original handling: ImmunoSEQ gave junction-only sequences without quality scores, so filtering differed. Method: immunoSEQ multiplex PCR; TCRdb's copy keeps in-frame clones and lacks some. V and J calls and clone size are copied from that table; D and trimming were computed from the DNA. Among about 1.5 million clones listed, 95% to 99% were seen once. Study-wide results and caveats: Among donors, the sharing of clonotypes was expected to be influenced by sequencing depth.

The origin of this receptor is a man aged 30-40 years in good health. Input material: naive CD4+ T cells sorted from blood. The subset here: CD45RA+ positively selected.

The chain's CDR3 is CASWRRFDSYEQYF. The CDR3 region has the DNA TGTGCCAGCTGGAGGAGGTTCGATTCCTACGAGCAGTACTTC. The chain employs TRBV19 and TRBJ2-7; D might be TRBD2 (5 bases). V lost 9 bases, J lost 1 base, and 16 bases lay in between. The CDR3 spans 14 residues. Germline CDR1 and CDR2: LNHDA and SQIVND (reference sequence).